A single T cell receptor beta chain is shown here with its context. The antigen is not known. Sequencing used immunoSEQ multiplex PCR; TCRdb keeps in-frame clones, though not all of them. The sample contains about 88,000 clones, around 90% of which appear only once. CDR1 and CDR2 from the germline V gene are KGHSH and LQKENI. The CDR3 totals 12 residues. The V end was cut by 3 bases, the J end by 8 bases, with 10 bases between. This sample was included in a study of graft-versus-host responses after intestinal transplantation. General study findings and limits: Allografts of one patient group, those with graft-donor T cell macrochimerism, had high graft-versus-host to host-versus-graft clonal ratios. Circulating GvH clone levels at their peak were associated with HvG declines (early post-transplant).

The sequencing here drew on unstimulated CD4+ T cells sorted from spleen or lymph node cells, taken before intestinal transplant. The chain uses TRBV18 and TRBJ1-1, with D possibly TRBD1 on 6 matching bases. The TCR originated in a human donor who received an intestinal transplant. Here the CDR3 DNA reads TGTGCCAGCTCACCCCGACAGGAGGAAGCTTTCTTT. Encoded protein: CASSPRQEEAFF.